Reported below is one T cell receptor (beta chain). Following RNA extraction, reverse transcription yielded cDNA that acted as the sequencing template. Sequencing was performed with immunoSEQ multiplex PCR; in TCRdb, only in-frame clones are kept and a portion is missing. The profile covers approximately 100,000 clones, with 35% to 50% appearing a single time and about 0.79% taken by the ten largest. These data come from a study of CD8+ T cells in alopecia areata. The receptor was derived from a human donor with alopecia areata. Source material: CD4+ T cells sorted from blood.

CDR3 in amino acids: CASSAGQSYNEQFF. CDR3 sequence (DNA): TGTGCCAGCAGTGCGGGACAGAGCTACAATGAGCAGTTCTTC. V and J are TRBV25-1 and TRBJ2-1, with 7 bases lining up with TRBD1. The V and J ends lost 4 bases and 3 bases, in that order; junction bases with no gene match: 3. The CDR3 loop spans 14 amino acids. Germline V lookup: CDR1 MGHDK, CDR2 SYGVNS.